These 4 T cell receptor beta chains were sequenced from one sample in a study of blood T cell repertoires in COVID-19. Clones were read by immunoSEQ multiplex PCR, and TCRdb kept only the in-frame ones, dropping some. Of around 100,000 clones in the sample, approximately 84% were seen once. The sample consisted of peripheral blood. These receptors were collected from a woman aged 55-69 years with acute or convalescent COVID-19.

The rearrangement links TRBV28 to TRBJ2-7; unclear D gene. This CDR3 has 16 amino acids. Germline V gene sequence: CDR1 MDHEN, CDR2 SYDVKM. Trimming left V 1 base short and J 0 bases short, with 13 bases between. CDR3 amino acids: CASSLSIVKSSYEQYF. CDR3 coding DNA: TGTGCCAGCAGTTTATCTATTGTTAAGAGCTCCTACGAGCAGTACTTC.

The chain combines TRBV5-1 with TRBJ1-1, with 9 bases fitting TRBD1. Germline V gene lookup returns CDR1 SGHRS and CDR2 YFSETQ. The junction had 10 bases not matched to a gene; V was cut back by 3 bases and J by 4 bases. CDR3 length equals 16 residues. The CDR3, as DNA: TGCGCCAGCAGCTCTCTTGGGACAGGGAAGGGCACTGAAGCTTTCTTT. Protein product: CASSSLGTGKGTEAFF.

CDR3: CAWTPVAGGRKQYF. In DNA, the CDR3 is TGTGCCTGGACTCCTGTAGCGGGGGGGCGCAAGCAGTACTTC. The chain carries TRBV30 and TRBJ2-7; TRBD2 aligns across 11 bases. Germline V gene lookup returns CDR1 GTSNPN and CDR2 SVGIG (reference sequence). The CDR3 is made up of 14 amino acids. After removal of 4 bases from V and 8 bases from J, the junction contained 10 bases not matched to a gene.

The chain has TRBV7-2 and TRBJ1-1; D is ambiguous. V was shortened by 2 bases and J by 0 bases, with 4 bases between the two germline ends. CDR3 length equals 13 residues. Germline V gene lookup returns CDR1 SGHTA and CDR2 FQGNSA. The CDR3 region is CASSLQMNTEAFF. The CDR3 DNA reads as TGTGCCAGCAGCTTACAGATGAACACTGAAGCTTTCTTT.